This is a list of T cell receptor beta chains from one sample in a study of T cell responses to AZD1222 COVID-19 vaccine. Using immunoSEQ multiplex PCR, the repertoire was profiled, and TCRdb retains in-frame clones only, with some absent. This table has over 110,000 clones, about nine tenths appearing once. Source: peripheral blood, taken 28 days after the second AZD1222 dose. The source is an adult who received the AZD1222 COVID-19 vaccine. Each CDR3 is given with its conserved first and last residue. D genes are given only for firm matches. Expanded clones are given a class, and other clones once, few, many or no size at all.

clone size: once
D gene: TRBD2
V gene: TRBV7-6
J gene: TRBJ2-2
CDR3 protein: CASSLGGANTGELFF
CDR3 DNA: TGTGCCAGCAGCCTCGGGGGGGCCAACACCGGGGAGCTGTTTTTT

clone size: .
D gene: TRBD1
V gene: TRBV27
J gene: TRBJ1-4
CDR3 protein: CASTDLQGYGEKLFF
CDR3 DNA: TGTGCCAGCACCGATCTACAGGGGTACGGAGAAAAACTGTTTTTT

clone size: .
D gene: .
V gene: TRBV6-5
J gene: TRBJ1-1
CDR3 protein: CASRAKGTAFF
CDR3 DNA: TGTGCCAGCAGAGCGAAGGGAACGGCTTTCTTT

clone size: .
D gene: TRBD2
V gene: TRBV30
J gene: TRBJ2-7
CDR3 protein: CAGGTSGSFFAEQYF
CDR3 DNA: TGTGCCGGGGGGACTAGCGGGAGCTTTTTTGCCGAGCAGTACTTC

clone size: .
D gene: TRBD1
V gene: TRBV3-1/TRBV3-2
J gene: TRBJ1-4
CDR3 protein: CASSQRAGTGGEKLFF
CDR3 DNA: TGTGCCAGCAGCCAAAGGGCCGGGACAGGGGGTGAAAAACTGTTTTTT

clone size: .
D gene: .
V gene: TRBV2
J gene: TRBJ1-1
CDR3 protein: CASSESSGRSEAFF
CDR3 DNA: TGTGCCAGCAGTGAGAGTTCCGGGAGATCTGAAGCTTTCTTT

clone size: .
D gene: TRBD2
V gene: TRBV6-2/TRBV6-3
J gene: TRBJ2-7
CDR3 protein: CASSFFAGATYEQYF
CDR3 DNA: TGTGCCAGCAGTTTCTTCGCGGGAGCCACCTACGAGCAGTACTTC

clone size: .
D gene: TRBD1
V gene: TRBV9
J gene: TRBJ1-1
CDR3 protein: CASSVGQGEAFF
CDR3 DNA: TGTGCCAGCAGCGTGGGACAGGGCGAAGCTTTCTTT

clone size: .
D gene: TRBD1
V gene: TRBV7-2
J gene: TRBJ1-5
CDR3 protein: CASSLGLRAGGFQPQHF
CDR3 DNA: TGTGCCAGCAGCTTAGGCCTTAGGGCAGGGGGCTTTCAGCCCCAGCATTTT

clone size: .
D gene: .
V gene: TRBV6-1
J gene: TRBJ2-2
CDR3 protein: CASSEAGGLGELFF
CDR3 DNA: TGTGCCAGCAGTGAAGCGGGGGGGCTGGGGGAGCTGTTTTTT

clone size: .
D gene: .
V gene: TRBV6-5
J gene: TRBJ1-6
CDR3 protein: CASRQSSYNSPLHF
CDR3 DNA: TGTGCCAGCCGACAGAGCTCCTATAATTCACCCCTCCACTTT

clone size: .
D gene: .
V gene: TRBV12-3/TRBV12-4
J gene: TRBJ2-5
CDR3 protein: CASSLGRQETQYF
CDR3 DNA: TGTGCCAGCAGCCTCGGAAGACAAGAGACCCAGTACTTC

clone size: .
D gene: TRBD1
V gene: TRBV7-2
J gene: TRBJ1-1
CDR3 protein: CASRLTGLAEAFF
CDR3 DNA: TGTGCCAGCAGGTTGACAGGGCTGGCTGAAGCTTTCTTT

clone size: .
D gene: TRBD2
V gene: TRBV7-2
J gene: TRBJ2-3
CDR3 protein: CASSQTGAGASVDTQYF
CDR3 DNA: TGTGCCAGCAGCCAAACGGGCGCGGGAGCATCTGTAGATACGCAGTATTTT

clone size: .
D gene: .
V gene: TRBV6-1
J gene: TRBJ1-1
CDR3 protein: CASSEAGGALNTEAFF
CDR3 DNA: TGTGCCAGCAGTGAAGCAGGGGGGGCCCTGAACACTGAAGCTTTCTTT

clone size: .
D gene: .
V gene: TRBV5-1
J gene: TRBJ2-5
CDR3 protein: CASSLSTGSGETQYF
CDR3 DNA: TGCGCCAGCAGCTTGTCGACCGGATCGGGGGAGACCCAGTACTTC

clone size: .
D gene: TRBD1
V gene: TRBV5-6
J gene: TRBJ1-6
CDR3 protein: CASSSYRGAYNSPLHF
CDR3 DNA: TGTGCCAGCAGCTCCTACAGGGGAGCCTATAATTCACCCCTCCACTTT

clone size: few
D gene: .
V gene: TRBV5-6
J gene: TRBJ1-1
CDR3 protein: CASSLGASEAFF
CDR3 DNA: TGTGCCAGCAGCTTAGGCGCCAGTGAAGCTTTCTTT

clone size: .
D gene: TRBD1
V gene: TRBV9
J gene: TRBJ1-5
CDR3 protein: CASSAGTGNQPQHF
CDR3 DNA: TGTGCCAGCAGCGCGGGGACAGGGAATCAGCCCCAGCATTTT

clone size: .
D gene: .
V gene: TRBV3-1/TRBV3-2
J gene: TRBJ2-2
CDR3 protein: CASSGPQGGELFF
CDR3 DNA: TGTGCCAGCTCCGGCCCTCAGGGCGGGGAGCTGTTTTTT

clone size: .
D gene: TRBD1
V gene: TRBV5-1
J gene: TRBJ1-5
CDR3 protein: CASSFGTDSNQPQHF
CDR3 DNA: TGCGCCAGCAGCTTCGGGACAGATAGCAATCAGCCCCAGCATTTT

clone size: .
D gene: TRBD2
V gene: TRBV24-1
J gene: TRBJ2-1
CDR3 protein: CATSDPGLAGSYNEQFF
CDR3 DNA: TGTGCCACCAGTGATCCCGGACTAGCGGGTTCCTACAATGAGCAGTTCTTC

clone size: .
D gene: .
V gene: TRBV3-1/TRBV3-2
J gene: TRBJ1-2
CDR3 protein: CASSQDGGRGAGYTF
CDR3 DNA: TGTGCCAGCAGCCAAGATGGCGGGAGGGGCGCTGGCTACACCTTC

clone size: .
D gene: .
V gene: TRBV5-1
J gene: TRBJ2-2
CDR3 protein: CASSRGGANTGELFF
CDR3 DNA: TGCGCCAGCAGCAGGGGGGGAGCGAACACCGGGGAGCTGTTTTTT

clone size: .
D gene: .
V gene: TRBV24-1
J gene: TRBJ1-2
CDR3 protein: CATSDPDRSGGYTF
CDR3 DNA: TGTGCCACCAGTGATCCCGACAGGTCAGGCGGCTACACCTTC

clone size: .
D gene: .
V gene: TRBV6-5
J gene: TRBJ1-5
CDR3 protein: CASSYSGVQPQHF
CDR3 DNA: TGTGCCAGCAGTTACTCAGGGGTTCAGCCCCAGCATTTT

clone size: .
D gene: .
V gene: TRBV24-1
J gene: TRBJ2-1
CDR3 protein: CATSDRVRGTPREQFF
CDR3 DNA: TGTGCCACCAGTGACCGGGTTCGGGGGACACCGAGGGAGCAGTTCTTC

clone size: .
D gene: .
V gene: TRBV10-3
J gene: TRBJ1-5
CDR3 protein: CAISEFLGNQPQHF
CDR3 DNA: TGTGCCATCAGTGAGTTTCTGGGCAATCAGCCCCAGCATTTT

clone size: .
D gene: .
V gene: TRBV5-1
J gene: TRBJ1-4
CDR3 protein: CASSLDGTPNEKLFF
CDR3 DNA: TGCGCCAGCAGCTTGGATGGGACACCGAATGAAAAACTGTTTTTT

clone size: .
D gene: .
V gene: TRBV11-1
J gene: TRBJ1-1
CDR3 protein: CASSPGRNMNTEAFF
CDR3 DNA: TGTGCCAGCAGCCCGGGACGAAACATGAACACTGAAGCTTTCTTT

clone size: .
D gene: TRBD1
V gene: TRBV28
J gene: TRBJ2-7
CDR3 protein: CASSSTGQGGEQYF
CDR3 DNA: TGTGCCAGCAGTAGTACCGGACAGGGTGGCGAGCAGTACTTC

clone size: .
D gene: .
V gene: TRBV30
J gene: TRBJ1-5
CDR3 protein: CAWRKQGGQPQHF
CDR3 DNA: TGTGCCTGGAGGAAACAGGGAGGTCAGCCCCAGCATTTT

clone size: .
D gene: .
V gene: TRBV2
J gene: TRBJ2-6
CDR3 protein: CASSGPGTGANVLTF
CDR3 DNA: TGTGCCAGCAGTGGGCCAGGGACTGGGGCCAACGTCCTGACTTTC

clone size: .
D gene: .
V gene: TRBV7-6
J gene: TRBJ2-7
CDR3 protein: CASSFGQEWDPYEQYF
CDR3 DNA: TGTGCCAGCAGCTTTGGCCAAGAGTGGGATCCCTACGAGCAGTACTTC

clone size: .
D gene: .
V gene: TRBV28
J gene: TRBJ1-2
CDR3 protein: CASSPRPGSHGYTF
CDR3 DNA: TGTGCCAGCAGCCCGAGGCCAGGGTCTCATGGCTACACCTTC

clone size: .
D gene: .
V gene: TRBV2
J gene: TRBJ2-3
CDR3 protein: CASSERLDRTDTQYF
CDR3 DNA: TGTGCCAGCAGTGAAAGGCTTGACAGAACAGATACGCAGTATTTT

clone size: .
D gene: .
V gene: TRBV3-1/TRBV3-2
J gene: TRBJ1-2
CDR3 protein: CASSQDVEAPTF
CDR3 DNA: TGTGCCAGCAGCCAAGATGTGGAGGCTCCCACCTTC

clone size: .
D gene: TRBD1
V gene: TRBV12-3/TRBV12-4
J gene: TRBJ1-5
CDR3 protein: CTSSSSGTAQHF
CDR3 DNA: TGTACCAGCAGTTCATCCGGGACAGCCCAGCATTTT

clone size: many
D gene: .
V gene: TRBV9
J gene: TRBJ1-5
CDR3 protein: CASSPKPPGNF
CDR3 DNA: TGTGCCAGCAGCCCTAAGCCCCCTGGGAATTTT

clone size: .
D gene: .
V gene: TRBV10-2
J gene: TRBJ1-5
CDR3 protein: CASSELIDQPQHF
CDR3 DNA: TGCGCCAGCAGTGAATTGATAGATCAGCCCCAGCATTTT

clone size: once
D gene: .
V gene: TRBV12-3/TRBV12-4
J gene: TRBJ1-3
CDR3 protein: CASSLAVGNTIYF
CDR3 DNA: TGTGCCAGCAGTTTGGCAGTGGGAAACACCATATATTTT

clone size: .
D gene: TRBD1
V gene: TRBV30
J gene: TRBJ2-7
CDR3 protein: CAWSDQTGAGQYF
CDR3 DNA: TGTGCCTGGAGTGACCAGACAGGGGCGGGGCAGTACTTC

clone size: .
D gene: .
V gene: TRBV18
J gene: TRBJ2-7
CDR3 protein: CASSQGRRFDEQYF
CDR3 DNA: TGTGCCAGCTCACAGGGTAGGCGATTCGACGAGCAGTACTTC

clone size: .
D gene: .
V gene: TRBV5-6
J gene: TRBJ1-2
CDR3 protein: CASSLGGRYTF
CDR3 DNA: TGTGCCAGCAGCTTGGGCGGCCGGTACACCTTC

clone size: .
D gene: TRBD2
V gene: TRBV28
J gene: TRBJ2-3
CDR3 protein: CASSLPPLAGGPDTQYF
CDR3 DNA: TGTGCCAGCAGTTTGCCTCCCTTAGCGGGGGGGCCTGATACGCAGTATTTT

clone size: .
D gene: .
V gene: TRBV6-5
J gene: TRBJ1-1
CDR3 protein: CASSKTGHSNTEAFF
CDR3 DNA: TGTGCCAGCAGCAAAACGGGACATTCGAACACTGAAGCTTTCTTT

clone size: .
D gene: TRBD2
V gene: TRBV20-1
J gene: TRBJ2-7
CDR3 protein: CSASEAGGPYEQYF
CDR3 DNA: TGCAGTGCTAGTGAAGCGGGAGGGCCGTACGAGCAGTACTTC

clone size: once
D gene: .
V gene: TRBV6-5
J gene: TRBJ2-1
CDR3 protein: CASSYSGGYHNEQFF
CDR3 DNA: TGTGCCAGCAGTTACTCGGGGGGCTATCACAATGAGCAGTTCTTC

clone size: .
D gene: .
V gene: TRBV28
J gene: TRBJ1-3
CDR3 protein: CASSGGTGNTIYF
CDR3 DNA: TGTGCCAGCAGTGGGGGAACTGGAAACACCATATATTTT

clone size: once
D gene: .
V gene: TRBV12-3/TRBV12-4
J gene: TRBJ2-3
CDR3 protein: CASSLSERSTQYF
CDR3 DNA: TGTGCCAGCAGTTTATCCGAGAGGAGCACGCAGTATTTT